Here is one T cell receptor beta chain with its context. These data are taken from a study of blood T cell repertoires in COVID-19. Study-wide context: COVID-19 samples, acute and convalescent, were from the United States, Italy and Spain. T cells, B-cell-depleted T cells, or PBMCs supplied cDNA or gDNA.

Original handling: Scientists estimated how many nucleated cells there were by amplifying reference gene primers. The method was immunoSEQ multiplex PCR; TCRdb's version includes in-frame clones alone and lacks a portion of them. V, J and clone size are those of that table, while D and trimming were read from the DNA. Of 200,000 to 250,000 clones in the sample, around nine tenths were seen once. Germline V gives CDR1 SNHLY, CDR2 FYNNEI. The CDR3 is 14 amino acids. Trimming took 9 bases from V and 4 from J; bases not matched to a gene: 9. The chain has TRBV2 and TRBJ1-2; 9 positions match TRBD1. Sequenced material: peripheral blood. The clonotype comes from a man aged 55 to 69 with COVID-19, enrolled during active disease. Written as DNA, the CDR3 is TGTGCCAGTTCTTCAGGGACAGGGATCTATGGCTACACCTTC. Encoded protein: CASSSGTGIYGYTF.